One sample yielded the 10 T cell receptor beta chains listed below, sequenced in a study of blood T cell repertoires in COVID-19. TCRdb keeps only in-frame clones here, not all; method: immunoSEQ multiplex PCR. The data show nearly 300,000 clones, 85% to 90% seen once. Sequences were obtained from PBMCs or T cells enriched from blood (not recorded which). These receptors all come from a woman aged 50 to 65 who had been exposed to COVID-19.

The rearrangement uses TRBV11-2 and TRBJ1-3; tentatively, D is TRBD1 (6 bases). V was trimmed by 1 base and J by 3 bases, leaving 13 bases between them. This CDR3 has 16 residues. CDR1 SGHAT and CDR2 FQNNGV come from the germline V gene. The CDR3 here is CASSLGAGAGGNTIYF. For the CDR3, the DNA is TGTGCCAGCAGCTTAGGTGCGGGGGCTGGTGGAAACACCATATATTTT.

This clone was counted at least ten times. This sequence joins TRBV14 and TRBJ2-3; D may be TRBD2 (5 bases). The germline gives CDR1 SGHDN, CDR2 FVKESK. The length of the CDR3 is 16 residues. Trimming removed 0 bases from V and 1 base from J, with 11 bases in between. The CDR3 DNA follows: TGTGCCAGCAGCCAAGATGGGTACGGGGGCACAGATACGCAGTATTTT. This encodes CASSQDGYGGTDTQYF.

The V call is TRBV16, the J call TRBJ1-2, with a tentative D call TRBD1 (5 bases). Germline V lookup: CDR1 KGHSY, CDR2 FQNENV. There are 14 residues in the CDR3. With 1 base removed from V and 7 bases from J, the gap between germline ends came to 13 bases. CDR3 sequence: CASSQLMGLGGYTF. The CDR3 bases are TGTGCCAGCAGCCAATTAATGGGGCTGGGTGGCTACACCTTC.

This clone was recorded only once. The genes are TRBV28 and TRBJ2-5; no definite D call. Trimming left V 6 bases short and J 2 bases short, with 7 bases between. Germline lookup yields CDR1 MDHEN and CDR2 SYDVKM. This CDR3 region has 12 residues. Written as DNA, the CDR3 is TGTGCCAGCAGGGAGTCTCAAGAGACCCAGTACTTC. Its protein product is CASRESQETQYF. Full variable domain (outside the CDR3, taken from reference TRBV28 and TRBJ2-5): DVKVTQSSRYLVKRTGEKVFLECVQDMDHENMFWYRQDPGLGLRLIYFSYDVKMKEKGDIPEGYSVSREKKERFSLILESASTNQTSMYLCASRESQETQYFGPGTRLLVL.

The rearrangement links TRBV4-2 to TRBJ2-2; the D gene is possibly TRBD2 (5 bases). The CDR3 length is 15 residues. V lost 4 bases and J 2 bases, leaving 11 bases between the germline ends. Per the germline V gene, CDR1 is LGHNA and CDR2 is YNFKEQ. Here the CDR3 reads CASSLDEGNTGELFF. In DNA form, the CDR3 reads TGTGCCAGCAGCCTAGACGAGGGAAACACCGGGGAGCTGTTTTTT.

This clone has a handful of counts. The chain couples TRBV19 to TRBJ2-2, with D uncertain. V lost 7 bases, J lost 5 bases, and 11 bases lay in between. CDR1 is LNHDA and CDR2 is SQIVND in the germline V gene (reference sequence). The CDR3 length is 13 residues. The CDR3, as DNA: TGTGCCAGTACACCTCCACTAACCGGGGAGCTGTTTTTT. Its protein is CASTPPLTGELFF.

The chain carries TRBV7-9 and TRBJ1-6; 7 bases match TRBD1. The CDR3 loop spans 17 amino acids. J was trimmed by 0 bases and V by 5 bases; bases with no gene match: 7. The germline CDR1 and CDR2 sequences are SEHNR and FQNEAQ (reference sequence). The DNA for the CDR3 is TGTGCCAGCAGCCCGGACAGGAGGAGCTCCTATAATTCACCCCTCCACTTT. Translating it yields CASSPDRRSSYNSPLHF.

The chain employs TRBV30 and TRBJ1-5; D unclear. The germline V gene encodes CDR1 GTSNPN and CDR2 SVGIG (reference sequence). V dropped 5 bases and J dropped 8 bases, with 13 bases sitting between them. This CDR3 has 12 amino acids. The CDR3 coding sequence is TGTGCCTGGGGCCGGGAGGCTAAGCCCCAGCATTTT. This encodes CAWGREAKPQHF.

The gene calls are TRBV10-3 and TRBJ1-1, with 9 bases matching TRBD1. The germline CDR1 and CDR2 sequences are ENHRY and SYGVKD. V shed 8 bases, J shed 4 bases, and the junction held 2 bases outside the gene matches. The CDR3 length is 12 residues. The chain's CDR3 is CAIRQGGTEAFF. The CDR3 DNA sequence: TGTGCCATCCGACAGGGGGGCACTGAAGCTTTCTTT.

The chain recombines TRBV7-9 with TRBJ2-2; no clear D. Looked up from germline, CDR1 is SEHNR and CDR2 is FQNEAQ (reference sequence). The CDR3 consists of 13 residues. V shed 2 bases and J shed 6 bases, with 7 bases lying between them. The CDR3 DNA sequence: TGTGCCAGCAGCTTAAGCCTTTCCGGGGAGCTGTTTTTT. Translation gives CASSLSLSGELFF.